This entry lists 30 T cell receptor beta chains sequenced from one sample in a study of Graves' ophthalmopathy and Graves' hyperthyroidism listed by TCRdb under 2018. TCRdb records Illumina HiSeq 2000 as the sequencer. For repertoire sequencing, TCR beta CDR3 regions were amplified from RNA transcripts. A first-round RT-PCR used HTBI primers with the Qiagen OneStep RT-PCR kit, followed by a second-round multiplex PCR, size selection and purification. Clones were called with MiXCR by TCRdb after fastp trimmed the public reads at Q25, and only in-frame beta chains were retained. All rows with the same CDR3 protein become a single entry with the most common DNA and genes. The sample profile shows around 660,000 distinct CDR3 sequences; over 40% of them were found once. Around 3.3% of the sample rests with the top ten. Sequences were obtained from peripheral blood. Receptors were obtained from an adult man with Graves' ophthalmopathy.

This clonotype was detected many times. CDR3 bases: TGCGCCAGCAGCCCATCGACAGGGGTCGCACAAGCTTTCTTT. As protein: CASSPSTGVAQAFF. The genes are TRBV5-1 and TRBJ1-1; TRBD1 agrees at 8 bases. V was clipped by 4 bases and J by 9 bases; unmatched bases: 11. The CDR3 is 14 residues long. CDR1 and CDR2 from the germline V gene are SGHRS and YFSETQ.

Many counts were recorded for this clonotype. As DNA, the CDR3 is TGCAGTGCTAGAGATCCTCCAGCCTACCTTCAAGAGACCCAGTACTTC. It is translated as CSARDPPAYLQETQYF. The V call is TRBV20-1, the J call TRBJ2-5; D is uncertain. The CDR3 covers 16 residues. The germline gives CDR1 DFQATT, CDR2 SNEGSKA (reference sequence). V dropped 0 bases and J dropped 2 bases, with 16 bases sitting between them.

In its sample, this clonotype was seen many times. V is TRBV10-3 and J is TRBJ1-2, with D possibly being TRBD1 (5 bases). CDR1 is ENHRY and CDR2 is SYGVKD in the germline V gene. V shed 3 bases and J shed 8 bases, with 16 bases lying between them. The CDR3 length is 14 residues. CDR3 protein: CAISDPQGLRGYTF. The CDR3 bases are TGTGCCATCAGTGACCCTCAGGGACTTAGGGGCTACACCTTC.

In its sample, this clonotype was seen many times. The chain joins TRBV7-2 to TRBJ1-6; no clear D. From germline, CDR1 is SGHTA and CDR2 FQGNSA. Trimming took 4 bases from V and 0 from J, leaving 16 bases between them. This CDR3 has 18 residues. The CDR3 reads CASSSIGQQSSYNSPLHF. The CDR3 nucleotides read TGTGCCAGCAGCTCTATTGGGCAGCAAAGCTCCTATAATTCACCCCTCCACTTT.

This clonotype appeared many times. The CDR3 spells CASSQAGQPQHF. CDR3 nucleotide sequence: TGTGCCAGCAGCCAAGCAGGTCAGCCCCAGCATTTT. The V gene is TRBV4-2, the J gene TRBJ1-5; D remains unclear. Germline V lookup: CDR1 LGHNA, CDR2 YNFKEQ. The CDR3 has 12 residues. V was pared by 1 base and J by 6 bases, with 4 bases between.

The chain is built from TRBV29-1 and TRBJ2-5; D remains unclear. This CDR3 contains 11 residues. Germline CDR1 is SQVTM and CDR2 is ANQGSEA. The germline V and J ends were trimmed by 4 bases and 9 bases, with 12 bases remaining between them. This CDR3 is CSVVVEMAQYF. The DNA of the CDR3 is TGCAGCGTTGTGGTGGAGATGGCCCAGTACTTC.

Only a few counts were recorded for this clonotype. The CDR3 coding sequence is TGTGCCAGCAGTTACTCTCAAGGGAAAGAGACCCAGTACTTC. Translating it yields CASSYSQGKETQYF. The chain combines TRBV6-5 with TRBJ2-5; D unresolved. The germline gives CDR1 MNHEY, CDR2 SVGAGI. V shed 0 bases and J shed 3 bases, with 8 bases lying between them. This CDR3 spans 14 amino acids.

Regarding this clonotype: The junction shows a germline mismatch at one end, possibly a read error. The rearrangement uses TRBV2 and TRBJ1-1; D is unclear. There are 13 residues in the CDR3. Germline CDR1 is SNHLY and CDR2 is FYNNEI. The CDR3 protein is CASSLWQESEASF. CDR3 DNA sequence: TGTGCCAGCAGTTTGTGGCAGGAGTCTGAAGCTTCCTTT.

The rearrangement links TRBV10-3 to TRBJ1-5; D not resolved. This CDR3 has 12 residues. The ends were cut back, 10 bases at V and 5 bases at J, with 12 bases in the middle. In germline, CDR1 is ENHRY, CDR2 SYGVKD. The CDR3 nucleotides are TGTGCCAGCAAGGCGAGGGATCAGCCCCAGCATTTT. Amino acids: CASKARDQPQHF.

The V call is TRBV6-5, the J call TRBJ1-1; 9 nucleotides line up with TRBD1. J was trimmed by 1 base and V by 8 bases; bases with no gene match: 14. The CDR3 runs to 17 residues. In germline, CDR1 is MNHEY, CDR2 SVGAGI. This CDR3 reads CASPPGTGYIANTEAFF. DNA of the CDR3: TGTGCCAGCCCCCCTGGGACAGGGTATATAGCGAACACTGAAGCTTTCTTT.

The rearrangement links TRBV7-9 to TRBJ1-6, with D maybe TRBD1 (6 bases). The CDR3 length is 16 residues. Germline CDR1 and CDR2: SEHNR and FQNEAQ (reference sequence). The V and J ends lost 6 bases and 7 bases respectively, with 19 bases between them. The CDR3 region has the DNA TGTGCCAGCAGTACGCGGGGGGGCCAGGGCAATTCACCCCTCCACTTT. Translated, it gives CASSTRGGQGNSPLHF.

This clonotype showed up many times. CDR3 DNA: TGTGCCAGTTCCAATACAGGCTACGAGCAGTACTTC. As protein: CASSNTGYEQYF. The J gene is TRBJ2-7, the V gene TRBV7-2; possible D gene TRBD1, 5 bases. The CDR3 loop spans 12 amino acids. Trimming cost V 9 bases and J 3 bases, with 12 bases left between them. Germline assignment: CDR1 SGHTA and CDR2 FQGNSA.

This rearrangement joins TRBV9 to TRBJ2-5; no firm D call. Per the germline V gene, CDR1 is SGDLS and CDR2 is YYNGEE. Trimming took 1 base from V and 2 from J, leaving 6 bases between them. The CDR3 consists of 13 residues. The CDR3 loop reads CASSVSPQETQYF. In nucleotides, the CDR3 is TGTGCCAGCAGCGTAAGTCCGCAAGAGACCCAGTACTTC.

The chain joins TRBV6-1 to TRBJ1-5, with TRBD1 matching over 7 bases. The germline V gene encodes CDR1 MNHNS and CDR2 SASEGT. The CDR3 has 17 residues. The junction had 6 bases not matched to a gene; V was cut back by 1 base and J by 0 bases. The CDR3 nucleotides read TGTGCCAGCAGTGAAGACAGGGGATCAGATAGCAATCAGCCCCAGCATTTT. Encoded protein: CASSEDRGSDSNQPQHF.

This clonotype was seen repeatedly, ten times or more. The V gene is TRBV19, the J gene TRBJ1-5; D might be TRBD1 (6 bases). CDR1 and CDR2 (germline): LNHDA, SQIVND (reference sequence). V lost 7 bases and J 2 bases, leaving 15 bases between the germline ends. CDR3 length: 15 amino acids. Here the CDR3 reads CASNYRVAGNQPQHF. The DNA of the CDR3 is TGTGCCAGTAACTACAGGGTTGCGGGCAATCAGCCCCAGCATTTT.

Ten or more counts support this clonotype. CDR3 loop: CASSSPDSDEKLFF. The DNA for the CDR3 is TGTGCCAGCAGCTCACCCGACAGTGATGAAAAACTGTTTTTT. The chain has TRBV5-8 and TRBJ1-4, with a weak D call TRBD1 (5 bases). Trimming removed 3 bases at V and 6 bases at J, with 12 bases between. This CDR3 contains 14 residues. The germline V gene encodes CDR1 SGHTS and CDR2 YDEGEE.

A word on this clonotype: With a much larger clone just one base away, this may be a read error. This CDR3 is missing its conserved last phenylalanine or tryptophan, likely due to a read error. This sequence joins TRBV2 and TRBJ1-1, with a possible D match to TRBD1 (5 bases). Germline V gene sequence: CDR1 SNHLY, CDR2 FYNNEI. V lost 3 bases and J lost 3, with 11 bases in between. CDR3 length equals 14 residues. The CDR3, as DNA: TGTGCCAGCAGTGATTGGGGGTTGGACACTGAAGCTTTCTCT. Amino acids: CASSDWGLDTEAFS.

This clonotype was seen more than once but under ten times. V and J are TRBV7-9 and TRBJ2-5; D is perhaps TRBD2 (6 bases). The CDR3 length is 16 residues. V was trimmed by 3 bases and J by 1 base, leaving 15 bases between them. Germline V gene data show CDR1 as SEHNR and CDR2 as FQNEAQ (reference sequence). The CDR3 DNA follows: TGTGCCAGCAGCTTTCGTGTGGAGGGTGGCCAAGAGACCCAGTACTTC. Encoded protein: CASSFRVEGGQETQYF.

The chain employs TRBV5-6 and TRBJ1-1; no reliable D call. The CDR3 consists of 13 residues. Trimming pared 3 bases from V and 5 bases from J, leaving 11 bases between. Germline CDR1 and CDR2: SGHDT and YYEEEE. CDR3 coding DNA: TGTGCCAGCAGCTCGTATAGAGGTACTGAAGCTTTCTTT. Its protein is CASSSYRGTEAFF.

Of note for this clonotype: This may arise from a read error, as a much more abundant clone is one base away. The chain recombines TRBV7-3 with TRBJ2-2; the D is unclear. This CDR3 is 11 amino acids long. Per germline, CDR1 SGHTA and CDR2 FQGTGA. CDR3 amino acids: CDSSLEGELFF. The DNA for the CDR3 is TGTGACAGCAGCTTAGAGGGGGAGCTGTTTTTT.

There are many counts of this clonotype. The gene calls are TRBV10-3 and TRBJ2-7, with TRBD1 matching over 8 bases. This CDR3 contains 15 residues. After removal of 3 bases from V and 3 bases from J, the junction contained 7 bases not matched to a gene. In germline, CDR1 is ENHRY, CDR2 SYGVKD. The CDR3 DNA reads TGTGCCATCAGTGAAAACGGACAGGGAATCTACGAGCAGTACTTC. Protein sequence: CAISENGQGIYEQYF.

This chain uses TRBV2 with TRBJ2-4; D might be TRBD1 (6 bases). The CDR3 has 14 residues. The V end was cut by 8 bases, the J end by 9 bases, with 20 bases between. The germline V gene has CDR1 SNHLY and CDR2 FYNNEI. CDR3 coding DNA: TGTGCCAGCCTTGCGAGGGGGATTGGGGGCATTCAGTACTTC. This translates into CASLARGIGGIQYF.

The chain uses TRBV5-6 and TRBJ1-4; TRBD1 is a possible D gene (5 bases). CDR3 length equals 14 residues. Per germline, CDR1 SGHDT and CDR2 YYEEEE. Between the trimmed V and J ends, which lost 3 bases and 3 bases, there was a span of 9 bases. DNA for the CDR3: TGTGCCAGCAGCTGGGGGAGCGCTAATGAAAAACTGTTTTTT. Amino acid sequence: CASSWGSANEKLFF.

This clonotype was observed a few times. Relative to the germline gene, one junction end is altered; a read error may explain this. This rearrangement joins TRBV7-8 to TRBJ1-4, with D hard to call. The germline gives CDR1 SGHVS, CDR2 FQNEAQ. There are 13 residues in the CDR3. The chain's CDR3 is CASSPLVREKLFF. The CDR3 DNA is TGCGCCAGCAGCCCCCTCGTCCGGGAAAAACTGTTTTTT.

Ten or more counts support this clonotype. The chain employs TRBV9 and TRBJ1-6, with 9 bases aligning to TRBD1. The CDR3 has 14 amino acids. J was trimmed by 10 bases and V by 3 bases; bases with no gene match: 5. Looked up from germline, CDR1 is SGDLS and CDR2 is YYNGEE. CDR3 coding DNA: TGTGCCAGCAGCGAACAGGGGGCCAGGTCACCCCTCCACTTT. Translation: CASSEQGARSPLHF.

V is TRBV10-3 and J is TRBJ1-2; D call uncertain. There are 13 residues in the CDR3. CDR1 is ENHRY, CDR2 SYGVKD, per germline. Trimming removed 2 bases at V and 2 bases at J, with 6 bases between. CDR3 loop: CAISEVVNYGYTF. CDR3 DNA sequence: TGTGCCATCAGTGAGGTGGTCAACTATGGCTACACCTTC.

This clonotype was recorded a few times. V is TRBV7-9 and J is TRBJ2-7; TRBD1 agrees at 7 bases. V lost 2 bases to trimming and J lost 2 bases; unmatched junction nucleotides: 6. The germline V gene has CDR1 SEHNR and CDR2 FQNEAQ (reference sequence). The CDR3 has 15 amino acids. CDR3 sequence: CASSLTGTAPYEQYF. The DNA for the CDR3 is TGTGCCAGCAGCTTAACAGGGACAGCCCCCTACGAGCAGTACTTC. The full variable domain, rest sourced from reference TRBV7-9 and TRBJ2-7, is DTGVSQNPRHKITKRGQNVTFRCDPISEHNRLYWYRQTLGQGPEFLTYFQNEAQLEKSRLLSDRFSAERPKGSFSTLEIQRTEQGDSAMYLCASSLTGTAPYEQYFGPGTRLTVT.

This clonotype was counted many times. The chain uses TRBV5-1 and TRBJ2-7, with TRBD2 matching over 11 bases. Germline V gives CDR1 SGHRS, CDR2 YFSETQ. This CDR3 comprises 14 residues. With 1 base clipped from V and 6 bases from J, the junction kept 3 bases outside the gene matches. Here the CDR3 DNA reads TGCGCCAGCAGCTTGTCTAGCGGGGGGTCCGAGCAGTACTTC. Amino acids: CASSLSSGGSEQYF.

This clonotype came up a few times. The chain combines TRBV4-3 with TRBJ1-5, with TRBD1 matching 7 bases. The V and J ends lost 4 bases and 4 bases, in that order; junction bases with no gene match: 7. The CDR3 has 15 residues. The germline V gene has CDR1 LGHNA and CDR2 YSLEER. DNA of the CDR3: TGCGCCAGCAGCCGCGACAGGGCGGCGAATCAGCCCCAGCATTTT. It specifies CASSRDRAANQPQHF.

This clonotype was seen only a few times. The chain uses TRBV20-1 and TRBJ1-1; possibly TRBD1 for D (6 bases). Trimming left V 6 bases short and J 4 bases short, with 15 bases between. Germline CDR1 reads DFQATT; CDR2 reads SNEGSKA (reference sequence). The CDR3 contains 13 residues. CDR3 in DNA: TGCAGTGCCAGGGGCGGGGTTGGCACTGAAGCTTTCTTT. This gives the protein CSARGGVGTEAFF.